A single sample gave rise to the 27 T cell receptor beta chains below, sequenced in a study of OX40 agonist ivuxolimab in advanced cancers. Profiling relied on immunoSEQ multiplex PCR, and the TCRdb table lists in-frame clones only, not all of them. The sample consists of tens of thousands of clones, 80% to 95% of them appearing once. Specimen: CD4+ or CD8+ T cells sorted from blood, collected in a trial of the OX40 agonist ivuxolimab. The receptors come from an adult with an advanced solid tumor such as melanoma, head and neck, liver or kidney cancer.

CDR3 sequence reads: CASSQSGTVSYNEQFF. CDR3 nucleotide sequence: TGCGCCAGCAGCCAATCCGGGACTGTGAGTTACAATGAGCAGTTCTTC. This sequence joins TRBV4-1 and TRBJ2-1; the D gene is possibly TRBD2 (6 bases). This CDR3 has 16 amino acids. CDR1 and CDR2 from the germline V gene are MGHRA and YSYEKL. Deletions cut 2 bases from V and 4 bases from J, with 15 bases between.

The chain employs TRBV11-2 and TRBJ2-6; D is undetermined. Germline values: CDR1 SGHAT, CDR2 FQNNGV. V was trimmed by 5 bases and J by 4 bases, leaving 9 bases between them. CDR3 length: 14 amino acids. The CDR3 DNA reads TGTGCCAGCAGCCGGAACCAGGGGGCCAACGTCCTGACTTTC. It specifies CASSRNQGANVLTF.

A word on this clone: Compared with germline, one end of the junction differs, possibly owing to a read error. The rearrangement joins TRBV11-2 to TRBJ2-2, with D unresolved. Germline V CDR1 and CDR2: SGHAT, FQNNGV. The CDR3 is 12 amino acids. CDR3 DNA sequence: TGTGCCAACAGCCCCAGGACCGGGGAGCTGTTTTTT. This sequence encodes CANSPRTGELFF.

The CDR3 coding sequence is TGTGCCAGCAGCTTAAGTGTAGGGTGGGATACGCAGTATTTT. Translated, it gives CASSLSVGWDTQYF. The chain is built from TRBV7-9 and TRBJ2-3, with D unresolved. The CDR3 totals 14 residues. V lost 2 bases, J lost 6 bases, and 12 bases lay in between. The germline gives CDR1 SEHNR, CDR2 FQNEAQ (reference sequence).

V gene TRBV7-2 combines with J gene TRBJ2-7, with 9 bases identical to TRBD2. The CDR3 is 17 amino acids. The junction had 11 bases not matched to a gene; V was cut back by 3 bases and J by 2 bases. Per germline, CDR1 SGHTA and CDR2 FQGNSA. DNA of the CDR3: TGTGCCAGCAGCTTGTCCCTCTTGGGCGGGAGGGCCTACGAGCAGTACTTC. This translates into CASSLSLLGGRAYEQYF.

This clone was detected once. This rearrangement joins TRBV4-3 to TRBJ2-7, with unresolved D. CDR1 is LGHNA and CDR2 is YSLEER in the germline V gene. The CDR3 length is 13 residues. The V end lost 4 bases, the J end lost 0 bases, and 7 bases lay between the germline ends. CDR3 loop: CASSLTSSYEQYF. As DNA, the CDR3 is TGCGCCAGCAGCCTTACCAGCTCCTACGAGCAGTACTTC.

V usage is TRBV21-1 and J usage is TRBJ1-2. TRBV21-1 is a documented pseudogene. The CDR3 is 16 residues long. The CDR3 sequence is CASSKWGRHPNYGYTF. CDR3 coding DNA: TGTGCCAGCAGCAAATGGGGTCGGCACCCTAACTATGGCTACACCTTC.

This chain's CDR3 is CASSYRLLGEQYF. The CDR3 coding sequence is TGTGCCAGCAGTTACCGCCTCCTAGGGGAGCAGTACTTC. The J gene is TRBJ2-7, the V gene TRBV6-5; D gene ambiguous. CDR1 is MNHEY and CDR2 is SVGAGI in the germline V gene. The CDR3 totals 13 residues. Between the trimmed V and J ends, which lost 2 bases and 7 bases, there was a span of 12 bases.

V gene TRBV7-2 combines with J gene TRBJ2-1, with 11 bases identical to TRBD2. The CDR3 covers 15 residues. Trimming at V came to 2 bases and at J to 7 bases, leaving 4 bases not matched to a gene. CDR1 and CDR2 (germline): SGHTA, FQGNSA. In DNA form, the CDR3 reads TGTGCCAGCAGCTTACTGTCTAGCGGGAGGAATGAGCAGTTCTTC. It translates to CASSLLSSGRNEQFF.

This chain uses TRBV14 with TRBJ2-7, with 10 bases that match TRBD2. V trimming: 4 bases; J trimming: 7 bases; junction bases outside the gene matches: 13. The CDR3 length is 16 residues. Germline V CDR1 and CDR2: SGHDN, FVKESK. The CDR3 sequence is CASSPLAGGSSGEQYF. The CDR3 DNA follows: TGTGCCAGCAGCCCGTTAGCGGGAGGCAGTTCGGGGGAGCAGTACTTC.

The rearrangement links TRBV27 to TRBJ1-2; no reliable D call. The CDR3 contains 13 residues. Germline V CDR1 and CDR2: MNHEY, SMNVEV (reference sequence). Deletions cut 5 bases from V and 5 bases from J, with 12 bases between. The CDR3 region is CASSPGAPYGYTF. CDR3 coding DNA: TGTGCCAGCAGTCCCGGAGCACCATATGGCTACACCTTC.

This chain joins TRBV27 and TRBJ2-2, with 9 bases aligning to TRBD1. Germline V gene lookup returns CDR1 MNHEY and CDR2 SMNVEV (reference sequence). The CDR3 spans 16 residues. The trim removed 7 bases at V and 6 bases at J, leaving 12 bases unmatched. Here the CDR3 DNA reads TGTGCCAGCAAAGACTCCGGGACAGGGCGTGCCGGGGAGCTGTTTTTT. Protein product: CASKDSGTGRAGELFF.

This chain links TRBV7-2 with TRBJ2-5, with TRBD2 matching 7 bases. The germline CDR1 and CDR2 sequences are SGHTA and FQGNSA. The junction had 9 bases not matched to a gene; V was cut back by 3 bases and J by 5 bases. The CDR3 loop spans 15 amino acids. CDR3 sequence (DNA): TGTGCCAGCAGCTTTCAGGCTAGCGGTCGGGAGACCCAGTACTTC. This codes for CASSFQASGRETQYF.

The CDR3 region has the DNA TGTGCCAGCAGTGCCCCGGAAGGGGTAGAGACCCAGTACTTC. Protein: CASSAPEGVETQYF. The rearrangement joins TRBV28 to TRBJ2-5; TRBD1 is a possible D gene (5 bases). The V and J ends lost 5 bases and 4 bases respectively, with 14 bases between them. The germline V gene encodes CDR1 MDHEN and CDR2 SYDVKM. The CDR3 is 14 amino acids.

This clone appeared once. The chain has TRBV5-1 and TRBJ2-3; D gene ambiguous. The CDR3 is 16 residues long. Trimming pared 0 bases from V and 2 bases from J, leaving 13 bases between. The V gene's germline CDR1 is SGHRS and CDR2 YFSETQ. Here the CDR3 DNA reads TGCGCCAGCAGCTTGGAAGCGACGAGCCCCACAGATACGCAGTATTTT. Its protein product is CASSLEATSPTDTQYF.

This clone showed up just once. The CDR3 DNA follows: TGTGCCAGCAGTTACTCGAAAGGGACGGTGGATGGCTACACCTTC. Translating it yields CASSYSKGTVDGYTF. This chain joins TRBV6-5 and TRBJ1-2; TRBD1 is a possible D gene (5 bases). Trimming cost V 0 bases and J 6 bases, with 14 bases left between them. The CDR3 loop spans 15 amino acids. Germline CDR1 is MNHEY and CDR2 is SVGAGI.

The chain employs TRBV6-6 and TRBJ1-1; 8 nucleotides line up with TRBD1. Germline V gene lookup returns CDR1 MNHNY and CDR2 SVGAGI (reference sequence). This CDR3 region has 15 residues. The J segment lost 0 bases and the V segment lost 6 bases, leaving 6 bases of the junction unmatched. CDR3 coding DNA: TGTGCCAGCAGGCGATCAGGGGGCCTGAACACTGAAGCTTTCTTT. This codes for CASRRSGGLNTEAFF.

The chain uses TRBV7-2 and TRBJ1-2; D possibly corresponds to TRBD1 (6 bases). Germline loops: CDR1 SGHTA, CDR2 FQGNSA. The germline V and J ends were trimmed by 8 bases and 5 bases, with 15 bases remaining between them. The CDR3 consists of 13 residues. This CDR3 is CASGKDRFYGYTF. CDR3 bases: TGTGCCAGCGGGAAAGACAGGTTTTATGGCTACACCTTC. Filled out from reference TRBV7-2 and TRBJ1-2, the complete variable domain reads GAGVSQSPSNKVTEKGKDVELRCDPISGHTALYWYRQSLGQGLEFLIYFQGNSAPDKSGLPSDRFSAERTGGSVSTLTIQRTQQEDSAVYLCASGKDRFYGYTFGSGTRLTVV.

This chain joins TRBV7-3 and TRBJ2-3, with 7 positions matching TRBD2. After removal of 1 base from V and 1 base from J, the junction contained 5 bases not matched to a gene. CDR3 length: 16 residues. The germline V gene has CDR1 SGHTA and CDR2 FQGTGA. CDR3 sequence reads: CASSLRSSGGTDTQYF. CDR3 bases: TGTGCCAGCAGCTTAAGGAGCAGCGGGGGCACAGATACGCAGTATTTT. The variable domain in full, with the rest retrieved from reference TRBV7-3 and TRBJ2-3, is GAGVSQTPSNKVTEKGKYVELRCDPISGHTALYWYRQSLGQGPEFLIYFQGTGAADDSGLPNDRFFAVRPEGSVSTLKIQRTERGDSAVYLCASSLRSSGGTDTQYFGPGTRLTVL.

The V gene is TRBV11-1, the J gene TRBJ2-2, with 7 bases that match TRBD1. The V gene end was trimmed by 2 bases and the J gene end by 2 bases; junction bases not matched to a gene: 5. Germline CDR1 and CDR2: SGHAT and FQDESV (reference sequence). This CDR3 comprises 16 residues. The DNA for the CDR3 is TGTGCCAGCAGCTTAACCGGGACAGCCAACACCGGGGAGCTGTTTTTT. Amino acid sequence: CASSLTGTANTGELFF.

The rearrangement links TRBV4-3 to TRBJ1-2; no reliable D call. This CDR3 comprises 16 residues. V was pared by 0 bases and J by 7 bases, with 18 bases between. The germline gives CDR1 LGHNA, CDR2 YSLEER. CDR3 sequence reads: CASSQDLAASSAGYTF. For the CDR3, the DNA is TGCGCCAGCAGCCAAGATCTGGCCGCCTCCTCCGCTGGCTACACCTTC.

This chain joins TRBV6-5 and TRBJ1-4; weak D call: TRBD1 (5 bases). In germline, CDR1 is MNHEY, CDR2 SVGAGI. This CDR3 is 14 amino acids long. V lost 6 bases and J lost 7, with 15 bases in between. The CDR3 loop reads CASRLQSGLEKLFF. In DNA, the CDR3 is TGTGCCAGCAGGCTACAGTCAGGGCTTGAAAAACTGTTTTTT.

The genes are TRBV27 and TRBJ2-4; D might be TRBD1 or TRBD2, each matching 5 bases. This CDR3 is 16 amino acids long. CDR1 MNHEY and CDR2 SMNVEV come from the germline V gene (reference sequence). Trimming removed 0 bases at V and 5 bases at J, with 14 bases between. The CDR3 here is CASSLSGGRGENIQYF. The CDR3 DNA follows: TGTGCCAGCAGTTTATCGGGTGGGAGAGGGGAAAACATTCAGTACTTC.

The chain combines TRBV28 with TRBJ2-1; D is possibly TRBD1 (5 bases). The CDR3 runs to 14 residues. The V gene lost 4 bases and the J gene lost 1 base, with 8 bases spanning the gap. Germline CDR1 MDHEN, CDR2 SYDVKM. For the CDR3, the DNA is TGTGCCAGCAGTTCCAGGGCTTCCTACAATGAGCAGTTCTTC. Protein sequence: CASSSRASYNEQFF.

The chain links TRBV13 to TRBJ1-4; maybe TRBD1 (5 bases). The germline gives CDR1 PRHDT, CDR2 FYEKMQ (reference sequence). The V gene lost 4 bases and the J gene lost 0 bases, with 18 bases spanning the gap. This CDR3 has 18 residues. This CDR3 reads CASSSARGRWSTNEKLFF. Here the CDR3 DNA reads TGTGCCAGCAGCTCCGCCCGGGGCCGCTGGTCAACTAATGAAAAACTGTTTTTT.

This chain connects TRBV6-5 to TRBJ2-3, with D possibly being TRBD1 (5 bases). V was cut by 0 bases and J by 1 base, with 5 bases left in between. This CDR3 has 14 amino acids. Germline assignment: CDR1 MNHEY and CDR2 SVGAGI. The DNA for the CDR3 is TGTGCCAGCAGTTACTCGACAGGCACAGATACGCAGTATTTT. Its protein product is CASSYSTGTDTQYF.

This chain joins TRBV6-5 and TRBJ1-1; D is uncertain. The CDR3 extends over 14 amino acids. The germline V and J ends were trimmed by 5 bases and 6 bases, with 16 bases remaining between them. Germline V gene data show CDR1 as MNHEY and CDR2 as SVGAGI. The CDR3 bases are TGTGCCAGCAGTCGCAGCGTTGTCGGTGCTGAAGCTTTCTTT. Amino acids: CASSRSVVGAEAFF.